This entry lists 31 T cell receptor beta chains sequenced from one sample in a study of T cell responses to AZD1222 COVID-19 vaccine. Measured with immunoSEQ multiplex PCR; TCRdb has only the in-frame clones, and not every one. The sample has more than 30,000 clones; 90% to 95% are singletons. The specimen comprised peripheral blood, sampled on day 0 of AZD1222 vaccination. These receptors originate from an adult in good health.

The chain carries TRBV6-2 or TRBV6-3 and TRBJ1-5; no clear D gene. Trimming left V 0 bases short and J 0 bases short, with 15 bases between. The CDR3 runs to 18 residues. Germline CDR1 is MNHEY and CDR2 is SVGEGT. CDR3 nucleotide sequence: TGTGCCAGCAGTTACTCGGCCGTGGGGATGGATAGCAATCAGCCCCAGCATTTT. Residues: CASSYSAVGMDSNQPQHF.

This chain joins TRBV7-8 and TRBJ2-1; 9 nucleotides align to TRBD2. From germline, CDR1 is SGHVS and CDR2 FQNEAQ. The trim removed 3 bases at V and 2 bases at J, leaving 11 bases unmatched. The CDR3 length is 18 residues. As DNA, the CDR3 is TGTGCCAGCAGCTTTGTGGTAGCGGGGGTTCCCACCTACAATGAGCAGTTCTTC. Protein sequence: CASSFVVAGVPTYNEQFF. Using reference TRBV7-8 and TRBJ2-1 for the parts outside the CDR3, the full variable domain is GAGVSQSPRYKVAKRGQDVALRCDPISGHVSLFWYQQALGQGPEFLTYFQNEAQLDKSGLPSDRFFAERPEGSVSTLKIQRTQQEDSAVYLCASSFVVAGVPTYNEQFFGPGTRLTVL.

This clone was observed a single time. V gene TRBV9 combines with J gene TRBJ2-7, with D possibly TRBD2 on 7 matching bases. The CDR3 sequence is 16 residues long. Germline CDR1 is SGDLS and CDR2 is YYNGEE. The ends were cut back, 4 bases at V and 1 base at J, with 18 bases in the middle. CDR3 bases: TGTGCCAGCAGCCTGGGAGGGACACAAGCGTCCTACGAGCAGTACTTC. Translated, it gives CASSLGGTQASYEQYF.

The CDR3 DNA sequence: TGTGCCAGCAGCTTAGAAGAGGGGCCCTATGGCTACACCTTC. Translation gives CASSLEEGPYGYTF. The gene calls are TRBV7-2 and TRBJ1-2; a possible D gene is TRBD1 (5 bases). Trimming took off 1 base at V and 4 bases at J, with 10 bases between the two ends. Germline CDR1 and CDR2: SGHTA and FQGNSA. This CDR3 has 14 amino acids.

J is TRBJ1-5 and V is TRBV7-9; TRBD1 matches at 8 bases. Germline CDR1 reads SEHNR; CDR2 reads FQNEAQ (reference sequence). The CDR3 has 17 residues. Trimming cost V 0 bases and J 3 bases; bases outside gene matches: 7. CDR3 nucleotide sequence: TGTGCCAGCAGCTTAGCGCTGACAGGGGCCCCCAATCAGCCCCAGCATTTT. Protein product: CASSLALTGAPNQPQHF. Based on the CDR3 plus reference TRBV7-9 and TRBJ1-5, the full variable domain is DTGVSQNPRHKITKRGQNVTFRCDPISEHNRLYWYRQTLGQGPEFLTYFQNEAQLEKSRLLSDRFSAERPKGSFSTLEIQRTEQGDSAMYLCASSLALTGAPNQPQHFGDGTRLSIL.

The chain joins TRBV12-5 to TRBJ1-1, with TRBD1 matching 8 bases. Germline V gene data show CDR1 as LGHNT and CDR2 as FRNRAP. The CDR3 is 15 residues long. V lost 0 bases, J lost 4 bases, and 4 bases stayed unmatched. This chain's CDR3 is CASGLVVDRATEAFF. The CDR3 DNA is TGTGCTAGTGGTTTGGTAGTGGACAGGGCCACTGAAGCTTTCTTT.

This chain links TRBV19 with TRBJ2-5; tentative D call: TRBD1 (6 bases). Germline V gene sequence: CDR1 LNHDA, CDR2 SQIVND (reference sequence). The CDR3 is made up of 13 amino acids. The V and J ends lost 7 bases and 2 bases respectively, with 11 bases between them. CDR3 residues: CASTQQGQETQYF. CDR3 bases: TGTGCCAGTACTCAACAGGGACAAGAGACCCAGTACTTC.

The V gene is TRBV4-2, the J gene TRBJ1-2, with TRBD1 matching over 9 bases. The CDR3 has 14 amino acids. Germline CDR1 is LGHNA and CDR2 is YNFKEQ. Germline trimming cut 3 bases from V and 7 bases from J; bases unmatched to any gene: 6. This CDR3 is CASSQGTGGIGYTF. The CDR3 DNA is TGTGCCAGCAGCCAGGGTACAGGGGGCATTGGCTACACCTTC.

V usage is TRBV9 and J usage is TRBJ2-1; 7 bases are shared with TRBD2. The ends lost 1 base at V and 4 bases at J; junction bases unmatched: 11. There are 17 residues in the CDR3. Per the germline V gene, CDR1 is SGDLS and CDR2 is YYNGEE. Written as DNA, the CDR3 is TGTGCCAGCAGCGTAAGTCTTGGGACTACCACATACAATGAGCAGTTCTTC. Its translation: CASSVSLGTTTYNEQFF.

This rearrangement joins TRBV19 to TRBJ2-2, with 7 bases fitting TRBD2. The CDR3 length is 14 residues. The junction had 3 bases not matched to a gene; V was cut back by 7 bases and J by 1 base. CDR1 and CDR2 (germline): LNHDA, SQIVND (reference sequence). CDR3 sequence: CASKIAGNTGELFF. The CDR3 bases are TGTGCCAGTAAAATAGCGGGGAACACCGGGGAGCTGTTTTTT.

This clone appeared a few times. This chain links TRBV5-1 with TRBJ2-7; D is possibly TRBD1 (5 bases). The CDR3 totals 15 residues. Germline V gene sequence: CDR1 SGHRS, CDR2 YFSETQ. The germline V and J ends were trimmed by 0 bases and 3 bases, with 13 bases remaining between them. CDR3 amino acids: CASSLGDLGHYEQYF. The CDR3 nucleotides are TGCGCCAGCAGCTTGGGAGATCTAGGACACTACGAGCAGTACTTC.

The rearrangement links TRBV3-1 (or the pseudogene TRBV3-2) to TRBJ1-5; D gene unclear. The germline CDR1 and CDR2 sequences are LGHDT and YNNKEL (reference sequence). The CDR3 loop spans 13 amino acids. The V end was cut by 0 bases, the J end by 4 bases, with 4 bases between. In nucleotides, the CDR3 is TGTGCCAGCAGCCAAGATGGGAATCAGCCCCAGCATTTT. It translates to CASSQDGNQPQHF.

The chain carries TRBV3-1 (or the pseudogene TRBV3-2) and TRBJ2-7, with 7 nucleotides matching TRBD1. V gave up 3 bases and J gave up 3 bases; unmatched junction bases: 8. Germline V gene lookup returns CDR1 LGHDT and CDR2 YNNKEL (reference sequence). The CDR3 spans 15 residues. The DNA for the CDR3 is TGTGCCAGCAGCCAGATATGGACAGGAAGCTACGAGCAGTACTTC. Translation gives CASSQIWTGSYEQYF.

J is TRBJ1-2 and V is TRBV5-4, with D tentatively TRBD1 (6 bases). Germline V CDR1 and CDR2: SGHNT, YYREEE (reference sequence). CDR3 size: 12 residues. V lost 1 base, J lost 8 bases, and 9 bases lay in between. The CDR3 here is CASSLTGHGYTF. CDR3 in DNA: TGTGCCAGCAGCTTGACAGGGCACGGCTACACCTTC.

V is TRBV19 and J is TRBJ1-2, with 8 bases fitting TRBD1. J lost 4 bases, V lost 7 bases, and 2 bases had no gene match. In germline, CDR1 is LNHDA, CDR2 SQIVND (reference sequence). The CDR3 extends over 12 amino acids. CDR3 in amino acids: CASTGTGYGYTF. CDR3 nucleotide sequence: TGTGCCAGTACAGGGACAGGCTATGGCTACACCTTC. The whole variable domain, filled in from reference TRBV19 and TRBJ1-2, reads DGGITQSPKYLFRKEGQNVTLSCEQNLNHDAMYWYRQDPGQGLRLIYYSQIVNDFQKGDIAEGYSVSREKKESFPLTVTSAQKNPTAFYLCASTGTGYGYTFGSGTRLTVV.

V and J are TRBV6-5 and TRBJ1-1; D is possibly TRBD1 (6 bases). V gave up 6 bases and J gave up 5 bases, with 16 bases separating them. The CDR3 is 14 amino acids. Germline CDR1 MNHEY, CDR2 SVGAGI. The CDR3 DNA is TGTGCCAGCAGGCCCGGGACAACGAGTACTGAAGCTTTCTTT. It translates to CASRPGTTSTEAFF.

The rearrangement joins TRBV27 to TRBJ1-2, with TRBD1 matching over 8 bases. Losses at the gene ends were 5 bases for V and 9 bases for J; bases not matched to a gene: 17. The CDR3 length is 16 residues. Germline loops: CDR1 MNHEY, CDR2 SMNVEV (reference sequence). The CDR3 loop reads CASSPIGTGGRGSYTF. CDR3 sequence (DNA): TGTGCCAGCAGTCCCATAGGGACAGGCGGTCGGGGAAGCTACACCTTC.

The chain links TRBV7-2 to TRBJ2-2; 9 bases align to TRBD1. Germline V gives CDR1 SGHTA, CDR2 FQGNSA. The CDR3 loop spans 15 amino acids. J gave up 3 bases and V 3 bases, and 2 bases lay outside the gene matches. CDR3 sequence: CASSFRTGDTGELFF. DNA of the CDR3: TGTGCCAGCAGCTTTAGGACAGGGGACACCGGGGAGCTGTTTTTT.

The chain employs TRBV7-2 and TRBJ2-2, with 9 bases identical to TRBD2. The CDR3 has 15 amino acids. The V gene end was trimmed by 5 bases and the J gene end by 2 bases; junction bases not matched to a gene: 3. Looked up from germline, CDR1 is SGHTA and CDR2 is FQGNSA. In DNA form, the CDR3 reads TGTGCCAGCAGCGCGGGACTAGCTAACACCGGGGAGCTGTTTTTT. It specifies CASSAGLANTGELFF.

The chain couples TRBV7-2 to TRBJ2-7; weak D call: TRBD1 (5 bases). The CDR3 has 15 residues. Trimming took 1 base from V and 2 from J, leaving 12 bases between them. Germline lookup yields CDR1 SGHTA and CDR2 FQGNSA. The CDR3 DNA reads as TGTGCCAGCAGCTTAGACGGACAATCAACCTACGAGCAGTACTTC. Translation gives CASSLDGQSTYEQYF.

The genes are TRBV5-1 and TRBJ2-5; unclear D gene. The CDR3 runs 12 residues. Germline V gene lookup returns CDR1 SGHRS and CDR2 YFSETQ. With 0 bases removed from V and 4 bases from J, the gap between germline ends came to 4 bases. CDR3 region: CASSLGRETQYF. The CDR3 region has the DNA TGCGCCAGCAGCTTGGGCCGAGAGACCCAGTACTTC.

The chain links TRBV9 to TRBJ2-5; D is unclear. V was pared by 0 bases and J by 1 base, with 4 bases between. The CDR3 totals 13 residues. Germline CDR1 is SGDLS and CDR2 is YYNGEE. The CDR3 DNA is TGTGCCAGCAGCGTAGCTTCCCAAGAGACCCAGTACTTC. Translated: CASSVASQETQYF.

The rearrangement uses TRBV6-6 and TRBJ1-3, with D perhaps matching TRBD1 (5 bases). V lost 0 bases to trimming and J lost 1 base, with 7 bases between them. This CDR3 is 15 amino acids long. CDR1 is MNHNY, CDR2 SVGAGI, per germline (reference sequence). CDR3 DNA sequence: TGTGCCAGCAGTTACTCCAGGGTGTCTGGAAACACCATATATTTT. It is translated as CASSYSRVSGNTIYF.

The chain couples TRBV6-5 to TRBJ2-3; D ambiguous. Germline V gives CDR1 MNHEY, CDR2 SVGAGI. V shed 4 bases and J shed 6 bases, with 11 bases lying between them. This CDR3 is 13 amino acids long. The CDR3 DNA sequence: TGTGCCAGCAGTTCCCCGTATGAGGATACGCAGTATTTT. Protein: CASSSPYEDTQYF.

The chain employs TRBV6-2 or TRBV6-3 and TRBJ1-2, with TRBD1 matching over 7 bases. Germline V gene lookup returns CDR1 MNHEY and CDR2 SVGEGT. This CDR3 is built from 15 residues. The ends lost 3 bases at V and 2 bases at J; junction bases unmatched: 6. CDR3 region: CASSYTGTANYGYTF. CDR3 DNA sequence: TGTGCCAGCAGTTATACCGGGACAGCGAACTATGGCTACACCTTC.

The CDR3 is CASSLGDRDNEQFF. Written as DNA, the CDR3 is TGCGCCAGCAGCTTGGGGGACCGGGACAATGAGCAGTTCTTC. The chain carries TRBV5-1 and TRBJ2-1; possibly TRBD1 or TRBD2 for D (5 bases each). V was clipped by 0 bases and J by 5 bases, with 9 bases between them. The CDR3 length is 14 residues. Germline-derived CDR1 and CDR2 are SGHRS and YFSETQ.

The rearrangement links TRBV27 to TRBJ2-1, with D maybe TRBD2 (6 bases). The CDR3 loop spans 16 amino acids. V lost 3 bases and J lost 4, with 16 bases in between. CDR1 MNHEY and CDR2 SMNVEV come from the germline V gene (reference sequence). CDR3 protein: CASSLRRDREYNEQFF. As DNA, the CDR3 is TGTGCCAGCAGTTTGAGGAGGGATAGGGAGTACAATGAGCAGTTCTTC.

The V call is TRBV11-2, the J call TRBJ1-2, with unresolved D. Germline V gene lookup returns CDR1 SGHAT and CDR2 FQNNGV. The CDR3 is 17 residues long. V lost 1 base, J lost 9 bases, and 24 bases lay in between. CDR3 protein: CASSLASLVWAGASYTF. The DNA of the CDR3 is TGTGCCAGCAGCTTAGCCTCTTTGGTCTGGGCAGGTGCTAGCTACACCTTC.

This chain uses TRBV29-1 with TRBJ2-1; 7 bases agree with TRBD1. The CDR3 loop spans 11 amino acids. Germline CDR1 and CDR2: SQVTM and ANQGSEA. Unmatched junction bases numbered 1, after V lost 6 bases and J lost 5 bases. The CDR3 DNA is TGCAGCGTGGGACAGAACAATGAGCAGTTCTTC. It encodes CSVGQNNEQFF.

Only one count was recorded for this clone. The gene calls are TRBV16 and TRBJ2-3; D unresolved. V lost 3 bases, J lost 8 bases, and 9 bases lay in between. Germline CDR1 KGHSY, CDR2 FQNENV. The CDR3 runs to 12 residues. CDR3 sequence: CASSQSRGTQYF. DNA for the CDR3: TGTGCCAGCAGCCAGAGTCGCGGTACGCAGTATTTT.

The rearrangement uses TRBV9 and TRBJ2-3, with 10 bases lining up with TRBD2. Germline V CDR1 and CDR2: SGDLS, YYNGEE. V gave up 3 bases and J gave up 0 bases; unmatched junction bases: 4. The CDR3 runs to 16 residues. CDR3 sequence reads: CASSALAGISTDTQYF. The CDR3 DNA follows: TGTGCCAGCAGCGCACTAGCGGGGATTAGCACAGATACGCAGTATTTT. Complete variable domain (other parts from reference TRBV9 and TRBJ2-3): DSGVTQTPKHLITATGQRVTLRCSPRSGDLSVYWYQQSLDQGLQFLIQYYNGEERAKGNILERFSAQQFPDLHSELNLSSLELGDSALYFCASSALAGISTDTQYFGPGTRLTVL.